The clone carrying this T cell receptor (beta chain) was seen just once. This entry is derived from a study of blood T cell repertoires in COVID-19. Whole-study context: Acute and convalescent COVID-19 samples came from the United States, Italy and Spain.

With 7 bases removed from V and 4 bases from J, the gap between germline ends came to 14 bases. CDR3 length: 13 residues. Germline V CDR1 and CDR2: SGDLS, YYNGEE. Repertoires were generated with immunoSEQ multiplex PCR, while TCRdb's copy carries only in-frame clones and drops some. The table records about 130,000 clones, over 80% of them present only once. This receptor was taken from a man in his 60s with acute or convalescent COVID-19. The specimen sequenced was peripheral blood. The J gene is TRBJ1-1, the V gene TRBV9, with a tentative D call TRBD1 (5 bases). The CDR3: CASGVRGGTEAFF. In DNA, the CDR3 is TGTGCCAGCGGAGTACGCGGGGGCACTGAAGCTTTCTTT.